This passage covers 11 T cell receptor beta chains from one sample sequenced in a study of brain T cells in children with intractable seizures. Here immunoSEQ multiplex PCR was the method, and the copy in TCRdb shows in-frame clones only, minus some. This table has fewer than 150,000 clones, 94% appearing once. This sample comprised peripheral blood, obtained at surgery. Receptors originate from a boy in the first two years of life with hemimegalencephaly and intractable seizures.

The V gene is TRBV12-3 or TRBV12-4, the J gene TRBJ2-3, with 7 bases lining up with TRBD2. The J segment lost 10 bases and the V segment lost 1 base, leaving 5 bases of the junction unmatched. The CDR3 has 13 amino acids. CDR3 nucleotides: TGTGCCAGCAGTTTAGGGGGGGGTTATCCGCAGTATTTT. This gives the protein CASSLGGGYPQYF.

This CDR3 is CASSVGLADTYEQYF. Written as DNA, the CDR3 is TGTGCCAGCAGCGTAGGGCTAGCGGACACCTACGAGCAGTACTTC. The chain couples TRBV9 to TRBJ2-7, with TRBD2 matching over 7 bases. The germline CDR1 and CDR2 sequences are SGDLS and YYNGEE. V lost 0 bases, J lost 2 bases, and 5 bases stayed unmatched. This CDR3 contains 15 residues.

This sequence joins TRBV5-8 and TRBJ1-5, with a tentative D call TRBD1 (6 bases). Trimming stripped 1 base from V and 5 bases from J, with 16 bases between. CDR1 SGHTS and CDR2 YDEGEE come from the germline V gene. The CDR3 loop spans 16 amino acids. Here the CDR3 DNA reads TGTGCCAGCAGCTTGCCGGAGGGGGTGTTAGATCAGCCCCAGCATTTT. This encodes CASSLPEGVLDQPQHF.

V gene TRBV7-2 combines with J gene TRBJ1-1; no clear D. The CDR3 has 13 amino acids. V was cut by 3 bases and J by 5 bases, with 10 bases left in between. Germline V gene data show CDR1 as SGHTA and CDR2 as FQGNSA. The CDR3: CASSFDGATEAFF. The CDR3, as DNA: TGTGCCAGCAGCTTCGATGGCGCTACTGAAGCTTTCTTT. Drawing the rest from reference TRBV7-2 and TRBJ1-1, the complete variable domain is GAGVSQSPSNKVTEKGKDVELRCDPISGHTALYWYRQSLGQGLEFLIYFQGNSAPDKSGLPSDRFSAERTGGSVSTLTIQRTQQEDSAVYLCASSFDGATEAFFGQGTRLTVV.

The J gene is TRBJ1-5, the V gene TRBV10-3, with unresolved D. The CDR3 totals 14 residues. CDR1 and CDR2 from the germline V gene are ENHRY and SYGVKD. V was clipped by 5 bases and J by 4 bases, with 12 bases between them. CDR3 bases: TGTGCCATCAGTAAAGAGGGTACGAATCAGCCCCAGCATTTT. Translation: CAISKEGTNQPQHF.

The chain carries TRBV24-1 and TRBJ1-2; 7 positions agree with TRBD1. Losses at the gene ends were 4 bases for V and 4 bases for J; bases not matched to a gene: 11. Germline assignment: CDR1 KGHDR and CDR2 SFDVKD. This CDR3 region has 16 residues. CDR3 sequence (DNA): TGTGCCACCAGTGACTCGGGACAGCCGCGAAGCTATGGCTACACCTTC. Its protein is CATSDSGQPRSYGYTF.

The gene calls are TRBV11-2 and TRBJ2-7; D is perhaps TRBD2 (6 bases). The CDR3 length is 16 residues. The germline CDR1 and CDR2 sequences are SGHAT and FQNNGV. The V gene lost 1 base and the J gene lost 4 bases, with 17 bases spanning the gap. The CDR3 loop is CASSLAGSGGIYEQYF. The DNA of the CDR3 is TGTGCCAGCAGCTTAGCCGGATCTGGAGGGATATACGAGCAGTACTTC.

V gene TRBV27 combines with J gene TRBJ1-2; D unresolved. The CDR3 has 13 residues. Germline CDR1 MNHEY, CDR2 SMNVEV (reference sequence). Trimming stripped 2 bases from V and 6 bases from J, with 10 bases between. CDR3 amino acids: CASSLIGYDGYTF. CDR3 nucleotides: TGTGCCAGCAGTTTAATTGGGTACGATGGCTACACCTTC.

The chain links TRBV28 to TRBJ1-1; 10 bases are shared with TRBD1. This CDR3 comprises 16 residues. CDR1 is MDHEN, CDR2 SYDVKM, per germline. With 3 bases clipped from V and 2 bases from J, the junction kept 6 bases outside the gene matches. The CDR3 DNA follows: TGTGCCAGCAGTTTGTGGGACAGGGGAGGAAACACTGAAGCTTTCTTT. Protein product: CASSLWDRGGNTEAFF. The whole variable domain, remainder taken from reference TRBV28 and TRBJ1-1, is DVKVTQSSRYLVKRTGEKVFLECVQDMDHENMFWYRQDPGLGLRLIYFSYDVKMKEKGDIPEGYSVSREKKERFSLILESASTNQTSMYLCASSLWDRGGNTEAFFGQGTRLTVV.

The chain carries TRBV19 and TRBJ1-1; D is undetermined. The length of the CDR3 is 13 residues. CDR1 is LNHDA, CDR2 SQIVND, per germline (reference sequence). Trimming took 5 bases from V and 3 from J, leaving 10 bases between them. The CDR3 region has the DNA TGTGCCAGTAGTCCTATTAGGGACACTGAAGCTTTCTTT. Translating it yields CASSPIRDTEAFF.

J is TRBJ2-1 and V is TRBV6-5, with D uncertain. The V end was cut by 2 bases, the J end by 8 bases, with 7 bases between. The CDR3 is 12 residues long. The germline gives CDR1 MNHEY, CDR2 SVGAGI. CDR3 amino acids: CASSYGQYEQFF. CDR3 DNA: TGTGCCAGCAGTTACGGGCAGTATGAGCAGTTCTTC.